What follows is one TCR beta chain and its context. Sequenced by immunoSEQ multiplex PCR; TCRdb stores in-frame clones only, minus some. This sample carries some 70,000 clones, about 85% of them seen once, and the ten largest clones take 4%. This record comes from a study of radiotherapy plus CTLA-4 blockade in lung cancer. The CDR3 covers 11 residues. Trimming took off 4 bases at V and 6 bases at J, with 4 bases between the two ends. Germline V gives CDR1 SNHLY, CDR2 FYNNEI. The sample consisted of peripheral blood, taken from a patient treated with radiotherapy plus ipilimumab. This chain links TRBV2 with TRBJ1-5; D ambiguous. The source of this sequence is a human donor with non-small cell lung cancer who had a partial response to radiotherapy plus ipilimumab. The CDR3 sequence is CASSGGQPQHF. In DNA form, the CDR3 reads TGTGCCAGCAGTGGCGGTCAGCCCCAGCATTTT.